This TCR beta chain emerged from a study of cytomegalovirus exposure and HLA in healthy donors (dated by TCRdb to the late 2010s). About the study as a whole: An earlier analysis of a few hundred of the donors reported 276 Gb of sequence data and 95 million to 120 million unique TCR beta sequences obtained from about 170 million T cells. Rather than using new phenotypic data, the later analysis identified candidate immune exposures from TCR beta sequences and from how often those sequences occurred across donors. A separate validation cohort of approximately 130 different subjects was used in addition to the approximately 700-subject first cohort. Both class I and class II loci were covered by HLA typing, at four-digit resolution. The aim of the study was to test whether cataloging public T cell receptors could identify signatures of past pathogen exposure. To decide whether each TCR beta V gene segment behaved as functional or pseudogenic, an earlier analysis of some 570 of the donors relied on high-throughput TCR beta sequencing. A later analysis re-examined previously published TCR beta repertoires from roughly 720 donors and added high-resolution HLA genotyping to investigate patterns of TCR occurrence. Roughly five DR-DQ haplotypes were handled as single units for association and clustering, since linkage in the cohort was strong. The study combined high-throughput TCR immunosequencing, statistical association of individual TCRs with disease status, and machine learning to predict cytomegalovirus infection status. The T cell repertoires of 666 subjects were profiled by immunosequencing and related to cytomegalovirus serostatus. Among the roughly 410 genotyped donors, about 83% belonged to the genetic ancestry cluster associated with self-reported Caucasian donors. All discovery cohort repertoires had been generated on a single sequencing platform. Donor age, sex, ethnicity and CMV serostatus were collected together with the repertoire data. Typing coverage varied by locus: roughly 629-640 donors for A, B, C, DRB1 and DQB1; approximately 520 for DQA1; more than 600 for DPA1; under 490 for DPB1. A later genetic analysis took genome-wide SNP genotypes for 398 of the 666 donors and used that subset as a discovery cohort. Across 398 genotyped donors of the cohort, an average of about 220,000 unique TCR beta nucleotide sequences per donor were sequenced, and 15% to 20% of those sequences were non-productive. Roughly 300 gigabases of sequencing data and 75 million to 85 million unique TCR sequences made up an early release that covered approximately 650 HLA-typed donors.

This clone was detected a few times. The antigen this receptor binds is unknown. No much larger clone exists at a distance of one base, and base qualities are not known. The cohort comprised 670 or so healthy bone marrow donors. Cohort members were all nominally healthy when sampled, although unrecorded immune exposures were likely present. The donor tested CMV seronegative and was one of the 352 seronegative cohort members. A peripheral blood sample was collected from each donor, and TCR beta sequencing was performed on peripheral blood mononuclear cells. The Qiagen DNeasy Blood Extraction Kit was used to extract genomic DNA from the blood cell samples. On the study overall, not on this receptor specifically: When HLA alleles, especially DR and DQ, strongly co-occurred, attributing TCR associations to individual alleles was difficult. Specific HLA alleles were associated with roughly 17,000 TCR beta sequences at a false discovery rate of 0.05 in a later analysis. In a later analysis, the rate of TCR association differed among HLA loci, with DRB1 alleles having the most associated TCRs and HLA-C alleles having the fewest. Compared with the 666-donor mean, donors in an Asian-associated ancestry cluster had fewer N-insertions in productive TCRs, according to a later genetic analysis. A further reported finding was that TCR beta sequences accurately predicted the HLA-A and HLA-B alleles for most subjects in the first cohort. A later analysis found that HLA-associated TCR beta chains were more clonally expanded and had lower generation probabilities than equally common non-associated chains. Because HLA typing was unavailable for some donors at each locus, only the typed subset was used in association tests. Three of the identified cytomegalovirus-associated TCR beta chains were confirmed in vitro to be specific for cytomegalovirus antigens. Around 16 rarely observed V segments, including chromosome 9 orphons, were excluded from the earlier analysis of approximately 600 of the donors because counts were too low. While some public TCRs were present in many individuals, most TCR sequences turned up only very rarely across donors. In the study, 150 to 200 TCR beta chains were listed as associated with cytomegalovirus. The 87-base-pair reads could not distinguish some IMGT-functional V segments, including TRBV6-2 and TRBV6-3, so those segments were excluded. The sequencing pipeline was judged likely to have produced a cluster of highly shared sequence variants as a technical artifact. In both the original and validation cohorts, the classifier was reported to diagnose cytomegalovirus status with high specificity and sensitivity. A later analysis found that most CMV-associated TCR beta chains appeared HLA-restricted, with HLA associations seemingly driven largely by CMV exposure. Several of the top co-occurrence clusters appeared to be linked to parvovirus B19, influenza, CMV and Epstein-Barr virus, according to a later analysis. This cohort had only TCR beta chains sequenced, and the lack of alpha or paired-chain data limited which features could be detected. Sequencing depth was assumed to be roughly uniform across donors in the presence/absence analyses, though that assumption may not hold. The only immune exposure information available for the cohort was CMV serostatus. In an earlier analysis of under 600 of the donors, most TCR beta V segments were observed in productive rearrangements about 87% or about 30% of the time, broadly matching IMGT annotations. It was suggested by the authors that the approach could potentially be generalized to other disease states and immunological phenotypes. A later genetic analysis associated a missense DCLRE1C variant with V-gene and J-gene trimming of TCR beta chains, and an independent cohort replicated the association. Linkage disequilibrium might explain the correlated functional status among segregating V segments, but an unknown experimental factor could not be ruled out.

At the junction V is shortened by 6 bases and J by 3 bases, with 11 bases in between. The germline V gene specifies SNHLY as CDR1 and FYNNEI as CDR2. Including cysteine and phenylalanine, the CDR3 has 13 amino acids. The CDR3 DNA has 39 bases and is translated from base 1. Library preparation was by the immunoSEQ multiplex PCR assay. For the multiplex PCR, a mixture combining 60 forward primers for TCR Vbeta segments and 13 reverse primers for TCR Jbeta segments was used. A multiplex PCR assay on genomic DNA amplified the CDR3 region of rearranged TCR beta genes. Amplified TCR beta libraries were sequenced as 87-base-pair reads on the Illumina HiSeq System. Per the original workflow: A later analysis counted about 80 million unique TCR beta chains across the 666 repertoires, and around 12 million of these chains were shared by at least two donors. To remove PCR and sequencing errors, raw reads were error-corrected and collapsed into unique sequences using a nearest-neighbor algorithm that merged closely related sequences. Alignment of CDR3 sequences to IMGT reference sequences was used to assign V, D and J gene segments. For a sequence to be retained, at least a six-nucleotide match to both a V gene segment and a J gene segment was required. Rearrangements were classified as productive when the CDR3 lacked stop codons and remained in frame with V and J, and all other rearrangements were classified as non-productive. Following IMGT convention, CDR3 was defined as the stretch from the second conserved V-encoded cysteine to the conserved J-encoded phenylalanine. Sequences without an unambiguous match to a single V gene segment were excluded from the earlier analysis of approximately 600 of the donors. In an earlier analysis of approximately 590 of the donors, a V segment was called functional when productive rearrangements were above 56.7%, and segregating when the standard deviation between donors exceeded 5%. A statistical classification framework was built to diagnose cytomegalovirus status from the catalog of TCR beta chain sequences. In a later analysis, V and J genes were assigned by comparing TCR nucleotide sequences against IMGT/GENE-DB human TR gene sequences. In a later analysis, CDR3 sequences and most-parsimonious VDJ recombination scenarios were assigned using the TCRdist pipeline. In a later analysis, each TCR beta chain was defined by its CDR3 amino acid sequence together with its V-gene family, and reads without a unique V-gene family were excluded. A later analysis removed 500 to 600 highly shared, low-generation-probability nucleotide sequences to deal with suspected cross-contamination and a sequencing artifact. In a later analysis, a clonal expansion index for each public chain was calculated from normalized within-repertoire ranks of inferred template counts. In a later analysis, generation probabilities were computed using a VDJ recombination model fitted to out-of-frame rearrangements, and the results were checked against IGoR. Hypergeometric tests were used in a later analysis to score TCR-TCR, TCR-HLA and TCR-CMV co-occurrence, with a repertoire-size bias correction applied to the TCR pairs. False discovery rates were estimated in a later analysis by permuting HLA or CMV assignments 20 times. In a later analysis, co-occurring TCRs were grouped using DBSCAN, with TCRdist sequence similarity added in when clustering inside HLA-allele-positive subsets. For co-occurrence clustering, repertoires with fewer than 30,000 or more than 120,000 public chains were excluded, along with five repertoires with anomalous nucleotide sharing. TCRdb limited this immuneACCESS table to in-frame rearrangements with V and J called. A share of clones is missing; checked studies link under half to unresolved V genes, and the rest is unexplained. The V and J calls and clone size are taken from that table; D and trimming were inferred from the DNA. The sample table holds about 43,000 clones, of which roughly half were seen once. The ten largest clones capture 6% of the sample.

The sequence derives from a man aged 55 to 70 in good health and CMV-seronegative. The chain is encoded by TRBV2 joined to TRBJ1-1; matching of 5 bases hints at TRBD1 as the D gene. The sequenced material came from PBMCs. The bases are TGTGCCAGCAGCCCGACAGCTTACACTGAAGCTTTCTTT. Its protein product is CASSPTAYTEAFF. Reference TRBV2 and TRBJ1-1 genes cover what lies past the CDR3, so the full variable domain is EPEVTQTPSHQVTQMGQEVILRCVPISNHLYFYWYRQILGQKVEFLVSFYNNEISEKSEIFDDQFSVERPDGSNFTLKIRSTKLEDSAMYFCASSPTAYTEAFFGQGTRLTVV.